This T cell receptor beta chain comes out of a study of post-analysis software for immune sequencing data. Study results and limitations: Controls showed lower frequencies than patients for four to six TRBV segments, and TRBV5-6, TRBV5-1 and TRBV20-1 were among these. When compared against controls, multiple sclerosis patients showed significantly lower normalized Chao1 diversity. Samples made in the same batch grouped tightly together by F measure.

Unique-molecular-identifier-tagged TCR beta cDNA libraries were used. TCRdb analysed the PCR reads with MiXCR anew, one entry per CDR3 protein. The table includes around 770,000 distinct CDR3 sequences, roughly 46% detected once. For this clonotype: The antigen is unknown.

The CDR3 has 13 amino acids. Germline assignment: CDR1 SQVTM and CDR2 ANQGSEA. Trimming removed 6 bases from V and 1 base from J, with 12 bases in between. The chain combines TRBV29-1 with TRBJ2-5, with D possibly being TRBD1 (5 bases). The material sequenced was blood. This receptor was identified in a girl aged 5-17 years with multiple sclerosis. The CDR3 DNA reads TGCAGCGTCGCACGACAGCCCCAAGAGACCCAGTACTTC. This gives the protein CSVARQPQETQYF.